These 25 T cell receptor beta chains came from one sample sequenced in a study of identifying expanded T cells in peripheral blood. Sequenced by immunoSEQ multiplex PCR; TCRdb stores in-frame clones only, minus some. The sample holds tens of thousands of clones, around 88% seen once. Sequencing was carried out using blood. These receptors were obtained from a person between 18 and 75 years old in good health.

The chain joins TRBV6-5 to TRBJ1-1; the match to TRBD1 covers 7 bases. CDR3 size: 13 residues. Trimming removed 5 bases from V and 6 bases from J; junction bases left unmatched: 6. Per the germline V gene, CDR1 is MNHEY and CDR2 is SVGAGI. The DNA for the CDR3 is TGTGCCAGCAGTAGGGACAGTATCGCTGAAGCTTTCTTT. It yields the protein CASSRDSIAEAFF.

The rearrangement joins TRBV2 to TRBJ2-1; D is perhaps TRBD2 (6 bases). Looked up from germline, CDR1 is SNHLY and CDR2 is FYNNEI. CDR3 length: 15 amino acids. Trimming cost V 0 bases and J 6 bases, with 12 bases left between them. The CDR3 loop is CASSEAFYGGNEQFF. The CDR3 DNA reads as TGTGCCAGCAGTGAAGCGTTTTACGGGGGCAATGAGCAGTTCTTC.

The J gene is TRBJ1-3, the V gene TRBV14, with D unresolved. The CDR3 covers 15 residues. Trimming removed 3 bases from V and 0 bases from J, with 9 bases in between. Germline V CDR1 and CDR2: SGHDN, FVKESK. This chain's CDR3 is CASSHPQGSGNTIYF. The CDR3 DNA sequence: TGTGCCAGCAGCCACCCTCAAGGCTCTGGAAACACCATATATTTT.

The chain couples TRBV5-1 to TRBJ2-3, with TRBD2 identical over 8 bases. Germline trimming cut 4 bases from V and 4 bases from J; bases unmatched to any gene: 8. The CDR3 totals 15 residues. The V gene's germline CDR1 is SGHRS and CDR2 YFSETQ. This CDR3 is CASSKTSASSDTQYF. The CDR3 DNA reads TGCGCCAGCAGCAAGACTAGCGCCTCCTCAGATACGCAGTATTTT.

The chain employs TRBV28 and TRBJ1-5, with 11 bases lining up with TRBD1. Per the germline V gene, CDR1 is MDHEN and CDR2 is SYDVKM. The CDR3 extends over 15 amino acids. Trimming cost V 6 bases and J 6 bases; bases outside gene matches: 7. The CDR3 reads CASRRTGGNIQPQHF. The CDR3 DNA reads TGTGCCAGCAGACGGACAGGGGGCAATATTCAGCCCCAGCATTTT.

V is TRBV4-3 and J is TRBJ2-5, with D tentatively TRBD1 (5 bases). The CDR3 loop spans 17 amino acids. CDR1 is LGHNA, CDR2 YSLEER, per germline. V gave up 1 base and J gave up 5 bases, with 20 bases separating them. DNA for the CDR3: TGCGCCAGCAGCCAAGGGTGGGTCAGGGAAGGCGTGGAGACCCAGTACTTC. It codes for CASSQGWVREGVETQYF.

The chain combines TRBV7-9 with TRBJ2-2, with unresolved D. This CDR3 region has 14 residues. Trimming took 0 bases from V and 0 from J, leaving 2 bases between them. Germline CDR1 reads SEHNR; CDR2 reads FQNEAQ (reference sequence). The CDR3 coding sequence is TGTGCCAGCAGCTTAGCGCCGAACACCGGGGAGCTGTTTTTT. This sequence encodes CASSLAPNTGELFF. Using reference TRBV7-9 and TRBJ2-2 for the parts outside the CDR3, the full variable domain is DTGVSQNPRHKITKRGQNVTFRCDPISEHNRLYWYRQTLGQGPEFLTYFQNEAQLEKSRLLSDRFSAERPKGSFSTLEIQRTEQGDSAMYLCASSLAPNTGELFFGEGSRLTVL.

DNA of the CDR3: TGTGCCACCAGCAGAGATAGCGGGCAGTACTTC. This sequence encodes CATSRDSGQYF. This chain joins TRBV15 and TRBJ2-7; tentatively, D is TRBD2 (6 bases). V was shortened by 0 bases and J by 9 bases, with 6 bases between the two germline ends. The CDR3 loop spans 11 amino acids. Germline lookup yields CDR1 LNHNV and CDR2 YYDKDF (reference sequence).

This clone was found a few times. The rearrangement links TRBV5-3 to TRBJ2-5, with 8 bases fitting TRBD2. TRBV5-3 is an ORF, with its function uncertain. CDR3 length: 13 residues. V was pared by 3 bases and J by 2 bases, with 0 bases of the junction left unmatched. CDR3 nucleotide sequence: TGTGCCAGAAGCTGCGGGGGGCAAGAGACCCAGTACTTC. The encoded protein is CARSCGGQETQYF.

The chain couples TRBV6-4 to TRBJ2-3; 11 bases match TRBD2. This CDR3 comprises 15 residues. Trimming took 3 bases from V and 2 from J; bases not matched to a gene: 1. Germline lookup yields CDR1 MRHNA and CDR2 SNTAGT. CDR3 amino acids: CASSETSGATDTQYF. CDR3 bases: TGTGCCAGCAGTGAGACTAGCGGGGCCACAGATACGCAGTATTTT.

The chain recombines TRBV28 with TRBJ2-2; 7 bases map to TRBD1. J gave up 0 bases and V 5 bases, and 6 bases lay outside the gene matches. Per the germline V gene, CDR1 is MDHEN and CDR2 is SYDVKM. The CDR3 totals 16 residues. The CDR3 sequence is CASSELGQPNTGELFF. CDR3 nucleotide sequence: TGTGCCAGCAGTGAATTGGGACAGCCGAACACCGGGGAGCTGTTTTTT.

This chain connects TRBV18 to TRBJ2-5, with D unclear. The CDR3 covers 14 residues. Looked up from germline, CDR1 is KGHSH and CDR2 is LQKENI. Trimming pared 5 bases from V and 0 bases from J, leaving 10 bases between. The CDR3 DNA reads TGTGCCAGCTCAGAACGAGTGTACCAAGAGACCCAGTACTTC. Amino acid sequence: CASSERVYQETQYF.

The chain recombines TRBV2 with TRBJ2-2; 7 bases map to TRBD2. The CDR3 totals 14 residues. Germline assignment: CDR1 SNHLY and CDR2 FYNNEI. The V gene end was trimmed by 6 bases and the J gene end by 7 bases; junction bases not matched to a gene: 8. This CDR3 reads CASSGTIESGELFF. The CDR3 DNA reads as TGTGCCAGCAGCGGGACTATCGAGAGCGGGGAGCTGTTTTTT. Filled out from reference TRBV2 and TRBJ2-2, the complete variable domain reads EPEVTQTPSHQVTQMGQEVILRCVPISNHLYFYWYRQILGQKVEFLVSFYNNEISEKSEIFDDQFSVERPDGSNFTLKIRSTKLEDSAMYFCASSGTIESGELFFGEGSRLTVL.

The V call is TRBV5-1, the J call TRBJ2-5; 10 nucleotides agree with TRBD2. TRBJ2-7 matches the DNA end more closely, so the J call is doubtful. Germline V gene lookup returns CDR1 SGHRS and CDR2 YFSETQ. CDR3 length: 16 residues. CDR3 bases: TGCGCCAGCAGCCAGACGATAAGCGGGGGGGCCTCCGAGCAGTACTTC. It specifies CASSQTISGGASEQYF.

This chain uses TRBV6-1 with TRBJ2-1, with unresolved D. Germline V gives CDR1 MNHNS, CDR2 SASEGT. The CDR3 totals 15 residues. Trimming took 0 bases from V and 6 from J, leaving 12 bases between them. The CDR3 coding sequence is TGTGCCAGCAGTGAAGCGCTCGAGCCAGGCAATGAGCAGTTCTTC. Its protein product is CASSEALEPGNEQFF.

The chain joins TRBV28 to TRBJ2-1; D might be TRBD1 (5 bases). The CDR3 extends over 17 amino acids. Germline assignment: CDR1 MDHEN and CDR2 SYDVKM. V dropped 4 bases and J dropped 0 bases, with 16 bases sitting between them. The CDR3 DNA is TGTGCCAGCAGTTCTCCCATCGCAAGGGGCTCCTACAATGAGCAGTTCTTC. Its translation: CASSSPIARGSYNEQFF.

This chain links TRBV5-1 with TRBJ1-2; TRBD1 matches at 8 bases. Germline CDR1 is SGHRS and CDR2 is YFSETQ. This CDR3 spans 13 amino acids. J lost 5 bases, V lost 4 bases, and 4 bases had no gene match. The CDR3: CASSQGAGYGYTF. In nucleotides, the CDR3 is TGCGCCAGCAGCCAGGGGGCTGGTTATGGCTACACCTTC.

This clone was observed a single time. CDR3 in DNA: TGCGCCAGCAGCTTCCCCTCTAGCGGGGGGTACCAAGAGACCCAGTACTTC. The encoded protein is CASSFPSSGGYQETQYF. The chain combines TRBV5-1 with TRBJ2-5; TRBD2 aligns across 11 bases. Germline V gene lookup returns CDR1 SGHRS and CDR2 YFSETQ. The CDR3 covers 17 residues. J lost 0 bases, V lost 2 bases, and 6 bases had no gene match. The variable domain in full, completed from reference TRBV5-1 and TRBJ2-5, reads KAGVTQTPRYLIKTRGQQVTLSCSPISGHRSVSWYQQTPGQGLQFLFEYFSETQRNKGNFPGRFSGRQFSNSRSEMNVSTLELGDSALYLCASSFPSSGGYQETQYFGPGTRLLVL.

The CDR3: CASSLALGQGADTQYF. CDR3 DNA: TGTGCCAGCAGCTTGGCTTTGGGACAGGGGGCAGATACGCAGTATTTT. The chain joins TRBV7-9 to TRBJ2-3; 11 bases agree with TRBD1. This CDR3 comprises 16 residues. The germline CDR1 and CDR2 sequences are SEHNR and FQNEAQ (reference sequence). With V trimmed by 3 bases and J by 4 bases, 6 bases remained unmatched. Drawing the rest from reference TRBV7-9 and TRBJ2-3, the complete variable domain is DTGVSQNPRHKITKRGQNVTFRCDPISEHNRLYWYRQTLGQGPEFLTYFQNEAQLEKSRLLSDRFSAERPKGSFSTLEIQRTEQGDSAMYLCASSLALGQGADTQYFGPGTRLTVL.

This clone occurred once. The chain combines TRBV11-3 with TRBJ2-2; 8 bases map to TRBD2. The germline CDR1 and CDR2 sequences are SGHNT and YENEEA. The CDR3 contains 14 residues. With V trimmed by 4 bases and J by 5 bases, 3 bases remained unmatched. Written as DNA, the CDR3 is TGTGCCAGCAGCTGGACTAGCTTTACCGGGGAGCTGTTTTTT. It codes for CASSWTSFTGELFF. Supplemented by reference TRBV11-3 and TRBJ2-2, the full variable domain reads EAGVVQSPRYKIIEKKQPVAFWCNPISGHNTLYWYLQNLGQGPELLIRYENEEAVDDSQLPKDRFSAERLKGVDSTLKIQPAELGDSAVYLCASSWTSFTGELFFGEGSRLTVL.

This chain joins TRBV9 and TRBJ2-7, with 9 bases that match TRBD1. J lost 7 bases, V lost 2 bases, and 7 bases had no gene match. CDR1 SGDLS and CDR2 YYNGEE come from the germline V gene. The CDR3 has 14 amino acids. CDR3 protein: CASSVGQGLREQYF. Here the CDR3 DNA reads TGTGCCAGCAGCGTCGGACAGGGGTTGAGGGAGCAGTACTTC.

The chain combines TRBV5-4 with TRBJ2-7; D is perhaps TRBD2 (6 bases). V shed 0 bases and J shed 6 bases, with 13 bases lying between them. Germline CDR1 and CDR2: SGHNT and YYREEE (reference sequence). CDR3 length equals 14 residues. CDR3 residues: CASSLDGGMGEQYF. The CDR3 DNA sequence: TGTGCCAGCAGCTTGGATGGCGGGATGGGCGAGCAGTACTTC.

This clone was found a few times. CDR3: CASTKGQQSEYTEAFF. The CDR3 nucleotides read TGTGCCAGCACCAAGGGACAACAATCGGAATACACTGAAGCTTTCTTT. The chain uses TRBV5-4 and TRBJ1-1; weak D call: TRBD1 (6 bases). V lost 6 bases and J 3 bases, leaving 21 bases between the germline ends. The CDR3 has 16 residues. The germline gives CDR1 SGHNT, CDR2 YYREEE (reference sequence).

The V gene is TRBV7-5, the J gene TRBJ1-1; no check of the table's D call, TRBD1, against the DNA was made. TRBV7-5 is a documented pseudogene. The CDR3 has 14 residues. CDR3 nucleotides: TGTGTCAGAAGCGTGACAGGGTGTCACACTGAAGCTTTCTTT. Its protein is CVRSVTGCHTEAFF.

This clone was detected only once. This chain uses TRBV11-2 with TRBJ2-2, with 8 bases identical to TRBD2. Germline CDR1 SGHAT, CDR2 FQNNGV. The CDR3 contains 15 residues. The junction had 2 bases not matched to a gene; V was cut back by 2 bases and J by 3 bases. Here the CDR3 DNA reads TGTGCCAGCAGCTTATTACTAGCGGACACCGGGGAGCTGTTTTTT. Protein product: CASSLLLADTGELFF.